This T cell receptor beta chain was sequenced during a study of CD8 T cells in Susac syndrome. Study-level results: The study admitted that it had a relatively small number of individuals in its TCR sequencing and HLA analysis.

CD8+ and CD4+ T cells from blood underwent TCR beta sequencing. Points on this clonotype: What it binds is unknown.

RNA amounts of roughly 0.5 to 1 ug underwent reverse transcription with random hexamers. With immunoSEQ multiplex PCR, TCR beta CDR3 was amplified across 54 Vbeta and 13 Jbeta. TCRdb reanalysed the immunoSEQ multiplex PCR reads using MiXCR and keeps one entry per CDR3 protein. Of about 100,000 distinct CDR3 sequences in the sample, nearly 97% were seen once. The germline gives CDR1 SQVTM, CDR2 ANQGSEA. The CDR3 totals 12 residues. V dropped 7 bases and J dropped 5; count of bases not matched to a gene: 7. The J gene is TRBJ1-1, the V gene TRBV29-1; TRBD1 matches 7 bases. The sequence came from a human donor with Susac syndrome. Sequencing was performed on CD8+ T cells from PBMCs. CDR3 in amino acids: CSALTGLTEAFF. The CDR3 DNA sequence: TGCAGCGCATTGACAGGGCTGACTGAAGCTTTCTTT.